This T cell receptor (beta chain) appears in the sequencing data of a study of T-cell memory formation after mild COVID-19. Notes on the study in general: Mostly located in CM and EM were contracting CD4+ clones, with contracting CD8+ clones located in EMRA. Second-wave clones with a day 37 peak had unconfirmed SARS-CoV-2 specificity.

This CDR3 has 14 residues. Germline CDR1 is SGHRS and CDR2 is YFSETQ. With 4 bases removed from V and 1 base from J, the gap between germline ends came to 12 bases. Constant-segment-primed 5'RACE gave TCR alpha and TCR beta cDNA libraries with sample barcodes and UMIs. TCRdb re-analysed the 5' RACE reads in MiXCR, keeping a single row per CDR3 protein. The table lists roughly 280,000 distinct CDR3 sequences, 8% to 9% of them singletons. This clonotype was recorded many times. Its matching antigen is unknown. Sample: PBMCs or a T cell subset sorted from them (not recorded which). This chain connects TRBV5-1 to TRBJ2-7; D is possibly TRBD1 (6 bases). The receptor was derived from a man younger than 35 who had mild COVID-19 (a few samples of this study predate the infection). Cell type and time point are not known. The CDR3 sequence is CASSREGQSYEQYF. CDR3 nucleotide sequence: TGCGCCAGCAGCCGAGAGGGACAATCCTACGAGCAGTACTTC.